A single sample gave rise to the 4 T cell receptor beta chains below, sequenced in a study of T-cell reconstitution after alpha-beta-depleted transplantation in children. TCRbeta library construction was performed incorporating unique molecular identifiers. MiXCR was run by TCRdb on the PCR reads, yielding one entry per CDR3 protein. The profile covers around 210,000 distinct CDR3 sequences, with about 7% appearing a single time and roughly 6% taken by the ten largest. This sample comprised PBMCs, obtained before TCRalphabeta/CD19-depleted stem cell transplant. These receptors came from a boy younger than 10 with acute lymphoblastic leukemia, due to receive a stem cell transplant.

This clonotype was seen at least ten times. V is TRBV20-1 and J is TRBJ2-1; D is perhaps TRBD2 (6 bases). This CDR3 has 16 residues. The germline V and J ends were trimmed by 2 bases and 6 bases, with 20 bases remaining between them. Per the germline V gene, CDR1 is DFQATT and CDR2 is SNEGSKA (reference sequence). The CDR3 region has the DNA TGCAGTGCTAGAACAGTGGAGCGGGCTGGGGGCAATGAGCAGTTCTTC. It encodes CSARTVERAGGNEQFF.

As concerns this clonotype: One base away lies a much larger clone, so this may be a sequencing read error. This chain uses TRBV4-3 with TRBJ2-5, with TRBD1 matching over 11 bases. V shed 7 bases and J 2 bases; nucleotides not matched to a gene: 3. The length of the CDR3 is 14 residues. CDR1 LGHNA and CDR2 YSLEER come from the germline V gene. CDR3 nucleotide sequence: TGCGCCAGCATCCGGGACAGGGGGCAAGAGACCCAGTACTTC. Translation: CASIRDRGQETQYF.

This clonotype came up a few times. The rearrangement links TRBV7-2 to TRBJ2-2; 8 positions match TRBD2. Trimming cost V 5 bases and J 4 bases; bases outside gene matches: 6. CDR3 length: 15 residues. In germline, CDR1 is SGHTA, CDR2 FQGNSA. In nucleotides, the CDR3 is TGTGCCAGCAGCGCGGGGGGTAGGGGCACCGGGGAGCTGTTTTTT. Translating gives CASSAGGRGTGELFF.

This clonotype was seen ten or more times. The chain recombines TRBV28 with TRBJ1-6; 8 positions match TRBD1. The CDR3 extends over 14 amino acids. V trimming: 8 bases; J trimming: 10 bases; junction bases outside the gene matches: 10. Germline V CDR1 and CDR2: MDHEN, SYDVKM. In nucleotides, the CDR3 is TGTGCCAGCGCGGTTGGGACAGGCTTGTCACCCCTCCACTTT. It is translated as CASAVGTGLSPLHF.